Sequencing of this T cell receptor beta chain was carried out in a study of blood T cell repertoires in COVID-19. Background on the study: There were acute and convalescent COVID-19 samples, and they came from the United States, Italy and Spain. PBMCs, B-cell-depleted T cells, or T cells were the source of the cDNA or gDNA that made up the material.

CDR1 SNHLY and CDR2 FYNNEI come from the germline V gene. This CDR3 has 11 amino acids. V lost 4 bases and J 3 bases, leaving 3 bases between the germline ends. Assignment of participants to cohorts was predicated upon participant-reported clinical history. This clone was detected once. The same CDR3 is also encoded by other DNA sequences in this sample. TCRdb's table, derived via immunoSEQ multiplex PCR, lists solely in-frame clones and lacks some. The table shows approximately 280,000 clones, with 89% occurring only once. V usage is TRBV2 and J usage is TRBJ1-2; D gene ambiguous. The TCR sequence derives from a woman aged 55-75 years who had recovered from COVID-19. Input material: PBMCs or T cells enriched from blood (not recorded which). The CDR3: CASSADYGYTF. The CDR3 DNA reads TGTGCCAGCAGTGCCGACTATGGCTACACCTTC.